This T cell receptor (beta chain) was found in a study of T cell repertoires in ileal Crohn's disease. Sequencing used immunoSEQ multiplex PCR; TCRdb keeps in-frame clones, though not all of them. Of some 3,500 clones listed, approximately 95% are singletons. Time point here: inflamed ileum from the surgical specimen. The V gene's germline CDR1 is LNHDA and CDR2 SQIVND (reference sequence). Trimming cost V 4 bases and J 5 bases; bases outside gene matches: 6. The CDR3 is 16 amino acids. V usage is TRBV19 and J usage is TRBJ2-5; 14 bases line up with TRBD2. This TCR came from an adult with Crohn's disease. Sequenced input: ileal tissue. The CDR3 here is CASSTGTSGSRETQYF. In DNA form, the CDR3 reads TGTGCCAGTAGTACCGGGACTAGCGGGAGTCGGGAGACCCAGTACTTC.